These T cell receptor beta chains were read from a single sample in a study of post-analysis software for immune sequencing data. MiXCR, run by TCRdb on the PCR reads, gives a single entry per CDR3 protein. This table holds 350,000 to 500,000 distinct CDR3 sequences, about 40% found once. Material for sequencing was blood. Receptors originate from a girl aged 2 to 10 with multiple sclerosis. Both conserved end residues are part of each CDR3. Fields, in order: J gene, V gene, CDR3 protein.

j_call: TRBJ2-3
v_call: TRBV5-1
cdr3_aa: CASVAGGYIEDTQYF

j_call: NA
v_call: TRBV6-8
cdr3_aa: CASRHRGRKTQYF

j_call: TRBJ2-1
v_call: TRBV4-3
cdr3_aa: CASSLSGTSGYNEQFF

j_call: TRBJ2-1
v_call: TRBV5-1
cdr3_aa: CASSLTGLPTNEQFF

j_call: TRBJ2-3
v_call: TRBV20-1
cdr3_aa: CSARDSRDRTDTQYF

j_call: TRBJ2-7
v_call: TRBV20-1
cdr3_aa: CSATPGTSGNYEQYF

j_call: TRBJ2-3
v_call: TRBV18
cdr3_aa: CASSPMEDTQYF

j_call: TRBJ1-5
v_call: TRBV20-1
cdr3_aa: CSAQASSNQPQHF

j_call: TRBJ1-5
v_call: TRBV5-5
cdr3_aa: CASSSAGTGSNQPQHF

j_call: TRBJ2-3
v_call: TRBV20-1
cdr3_aa: CSARYTGADTQYF

j_call: TRBJ2-1
v_call: TRBV20-1
cdr3_aa: CSARLTSGETYNEQFF

j_call: TRBJ2-3
v_call: TRBV29-1
cdr3_aa: CSVDFPGTYGGDTQYF

j_call: TRBJ2-4
v_call: TRBV3-1
cdr3_aa: CASSRGGLQYF

j_call: TRBJ2-5
v_call: TRBV10-3
cdr3_aa: CAIGQGTEGIETQYF

j_call: NA
v_call: TRBV20-1
cdr3_aa: CSARVTGTGTYEQYF

j_call: TRBJ1-1
v_call: TRBV5-6
cdr3_aa: CTSSVATGASTEAFF

j_call: TRBJ2-7
v_call: TRBV20-1
cdr3_aa: CSATNQAGIHEQYF

j_call: TRBJ2-3
v_call: TRBV28
cdr3_aa: CASSERGWGFSTDTQYF

j_call: TRBJ1-2
v_call: TRBV12-3/TRBV12-4
cdr3_aa: CASRPTFTAGGYTF

j_call: TRBJ1-1
v_call: TRBV27
cdr3_aa: CAGSLEGGTEAFF

j_call: TRBJ1-1
v_call: TRBV6-5
cdr3_aa: CASSSGTKSEAFF

j_call: TRBJ1-4
v_call: TRBV28
cdr3_aa: CASSAPRRTRHEKPFF

j_call: TRBJ2-1
v_call: TRBV10-3
cdr3_aa: CAITFSELYNEQFF

j_call: NA
v_call: TRBV12-3/TRBV12-4
cdr3_aa: CASSPGTSANEQYF

j_call: TRBJ1-2
v_call: TRBV7-3
cdr3_aa: CASSPSPVYGYTF

j_call: NA
v_call: TRBV7-9
cdr3_aa: CASSTLGRSYEQYF

j_call: TRBJ2-7
v_call: TRBV3-1
cdr3_aa: CASSHSSGTELYEQYF

j_call: TRBJ2-1
v_call: TRBV7-2
cdr3_aa: CASTGDRPVSNEQFF

j_call: TRBJ2-3
v_call: TRBV9
cdr3_aa: CASSAFSRGTDTQYF

j_call: TRBJ1-2
v_call: TRBV7-3
cdr3_aa: CASSRGTAGDGYTF

j_call: TRBJ1-2
v_call: TRBV24-1
cdr3_aa: CATSDPYLSYGYTF

j_call: TRBJ1-2
v_call: TRBV7-9
cdr3_aa: CASSFPGRVYGYTF

j_call: TRBJ1-2
v_call: TRBV11-2
cdr3_aa: CASSLESRQLQGGYTF

j_call: TRBJ1-6
v_call: TRBV3-1
cdr3_aa: CASSLRPYSPLHF

j_call: TRBJ2-3
v_call: TRBV7-3
cdr3_aa: CASSPALAGGTDTQYF

j_call: TRBJ1-3
v_call: TRBV4-3
cdr3_aa: CASSYNGQGLWGDSGNTIYF

j_call: TRBJ2-7
v_call: TRBV5-1
cdr3_aa: CAGSPRTADYEQYF

j_call: TRBJ2-1
v_call: TRBV12-3/TRBV12-4
cdr3_aa: CASSPDVEQFF

j_call: TRBJ2-5
v_call: TRBV28
cdr3_aa: CASRKNRSSRTGIVKTQYF

j_call: TRBJ2-7
v_call: TRBV20-1
cdr3_aa: CSAREGQGSYEQYF

j_call: TRBJ2-7
v_call: TRBV7-7
cdr3_aa: CASSHTPDTSPYEQYF

j_call: TRBJ2-7
v_call: TRBV7-9
cdr3_aa: CASSLVTGVSYEQYF

j_call: TRBJ1-2
v_call: TRBV9
cdr3_aa: CASSASYGYTF

j_call: TRBJ2-3
v_call: TRBV6-5
cdr3_aa: CASSYSSGKDTQYF

j_call: TRBJ2-1
v_call: TRBV20-1
cdr3_aa: CSAETADSSYNEQFF

j_call: TRBJ2-7
v_call: TRBV10-2
cdr3_aa: CASRVTPGHRLVVGYEQYF

j_call: TRBJ2-3
v_call: TRBV12-3/TRBV12-4
cdr3_aa: CASSAGTSATDTQYF

j_call: TRBJ2-1
v_call: TRBV9
cdr3_aa: CASSVWDRTYNEQFF